This entry concerns a single TCR beta chain. Its antigen is undetermined. Germline V gives CDR1 SGHTA, CDR2 FQGNSA. Trimming shortened V by 3 bases and J by 0 bases, and 7 bases separated the two germline ends. This CDR3 contains 14 residues. Some clones are missing from TCRdb's copy, which holds only in-frame ones; the method was immunoSEQ multiplex PCR. The sample contains more than 75,000 clones, 93% of which appear only once. The data stem from a study of Tregs in tolerant kidney transplant recipients. Across the whole study: Mixed chimerism was transient after nonmyeloablative marrow transplants from related graft donors.

CD4+CD25+CD127- Tregs, CD4+CD25- non-Tregs, CD4 and CD8 cells were sorted. Study-wide results and limits: Antigen-driven expansion was suggested because donor-specific Tregs expanded more than all Tregs in tolerant patients.

The chain recombines TRBV7-2 with TRBJ2-3; D not resolved. The receptor's source is a human donor who received a combined kidney and bone marrow transplant. This material consisted of CD4+ T cells from blood, taken before the transplant. Written as DNA, the CDR3 is TGTGCCAGCAGCTTCACTCGGAGCACAGATACGCAGTATTTT. As protein: CASSFTRSTDTQYF.